Listed below are T cell receptor beta chains from one sample, sequenced in a study of T cells of healthy individuals. One entry per CDR3 protein, called by TCRdb with MiXCR from the 5' RACE reads. In the table there are about 53,000 distinct CDR3 sequences, roughly 15% of which are singletons. The receptor source for this set is a human donor in good health. Both conserved end residues are part of each CDR3. Each record gives: clone size, V gene, D gene, J gene, CDR3 protein, CDR3 DNA. A D gene is named only where the DNA matches it firmly. Clone size appears in some rows only: once, few, many, or a class for an expanded clone.

clone_size: .; v_call: TRBV7-9; d_call: TRBD2; j_call: TRBJ2-2; cdr3_aa: CASSFTSGATGELFF; cdr3_nt: TGTGCCAGCAGCTTCACTAGCGGGGCCACCGGGGAGCTGTTTTTT
clone_size: .; v_call: TRBV5-1; d_call: .; j_call: TRBJ1-1; cdr3_aa: CASSASYYTEAFF; cdr3_nt: TGCGCCAGCAGCGCCAGTTACTACACTGAAGCTTTCTTT
clone_size: many; v_call: TRBV7-2; d_call: .; j_call: TRBJ1-6; cdr3_aa: CASSLVPDSPLHF; cdr3_nt: TGTGCCAGCAGCTTAGTCCCGGATTCACCCCTCCACTTT
clone_size: many; v_call: TRBV6-2/TRBV6-3; d_call: .; j_call: TRBJ2-7; cdr3_aa: CASTGIEETESSPYEQYF; cdr3_nt: TGTGCCAGCACCGGTATAGAGGAGACGGAATCAAGCCCGTACGAGCAGTACTTC
clone_size: few; v_call: TRBV4-3; d_call: .; j_call: TRBJ2-7; cdr3_aa: CASSQWGTSYEQYF; cdr3_nt: TGCGCCAGCAGCCAATGGGGGACCTCCTACGAGCAGTACTTC
clone_size: few; v_call: TRBV6-6; d_call: TRBD1; j_call: TRBJ1-5; cdr3_aa: CASSPPTDLNDRDNQPQHF; cdr3_nt: TGTGCCAGCAGTCCTCCGACCGACCTCAACGACAGGGACAATCAGCCCCAGCATTTT
clone_size: .; v_call: TRBV11-2; d_call: .; j_call: TRBJ2-7; cdr3_aa: CASSLDPSFYEQYF; cdr3_nt: TGTGCCAGCAGCTTAGACCCGAGTTTTTACGAGCAGTACTTC
clone_size: .; v_call: TRBV7-2; d_call: TRBD2; j_call: TRBJ2-3; cdr3_aa: CASSLAGDSTDTQYF; cdr3_nt: TGTGCCAGCAGCCTTGCGGGGGATAGCACAGATACGCAGTATTTT
clone_size: many; v_call: TRBV29-1; d_call: .; j_call: TRBJ2-1; cdr3_aa: CSVERGEGVKQFF; cdr3_nt: TGCAGCGTTGAAAGGGGGGAGGGGGTAAAGCAGTTCTTC
clone_size: .; v_call: TRBV7-2; d_call: TRBD2; j_call: TRBJ2-7; cdr3_aa: CASSLTSGSYEQYF; cdr3_nt: TGTGCCAGCAGCCTGACTAGCGGATCCTACGAGCAGTACTTC
clone_size: many; v_call: TRBV27; d_call: TRBD1; j_call: TRBJ2-2; cdr3_aa: CASRDRVDTGELFF; cdr3_nt: TGTGCCAGCCGGGACAGGGTCGACACCGGGGAGCTGTTTTTT
clone_size: many; v_call: TRBV6-1; d_call: .; j_call: TRBJ1-2; cdr3_aa: CEAGTNYGYTF; cdr3_nt: TGTGAGGCAGGGACTAACTATGGCTACACCTTC
clone_size: few; v_call: TRBV7-9; d_call: TRBD1; j_call: TRBJ2-7; cdr3_aa: CASSRGTGDDEQYF; cdr3_nt: TGTGCCAGCAGCCGCGGGACAGGGGACGACGAGCAGTACTTC
clone_size: few; v_call: TRBV9; d_call: TRBD1; j_call: TRBJ2-3; cdr3_aa: CASSHQGVGADTQYF; cdr3_nt: TGTGCCAGCAGCCATCAGGGGGTCGGGGCAGATACGCAGTATTTT
clone_size: many; v_call: TRBV5-1; d_call: TRBD2; j_call: TRBJ2-2; cdr3_aa: CASSLSLAGSGELFF; cdr3_nt: TGCGCCAGCAGCTTGAGCCTAGCGGGATCCGGGGAGCTGTTTTTT
clone_size: .; v_call: TRBV7-2; d_call: .; j_call: TRBJ2-1; cdr3_aa: CASNIGGASDEQFF; cdr3_nt: TGTGCCAGCAACATAGGGGGGGCCTCAGACGAGCAGTTCTTC
clone_size: many; v_call: TRBV20-1; d_call: TRBD2; j_call: TRBJ2-7; cdr3_aa: CSARRRGLASYHEQYF; cdr3_nt: TGCAGTGCTAGAAGAAGAGGACTAGCGAGCTATCACGAGCAGTACTTC
clone_size: many; v_call: TRBV12-3/TRBV12-4; d_call: .; j_call: TRBJ2-7; cdr3_aa: CASSPGASGYEQYF; cdr3_nt: TGTGCCAGCAGCCCAGGGGCTAGTGGGTACGAGCAGTACTTC
clone_size: many; v_call: TRBV30; d_call: TRBD1; j_call: TRBJ1-1; cdr3_aa: CASTSGATGGGTEAFF; cdr3_nt: TGTGCCTCCACCAGTGGGGCGACAGGGGGTGGCACTGAAGCTTTCTTT